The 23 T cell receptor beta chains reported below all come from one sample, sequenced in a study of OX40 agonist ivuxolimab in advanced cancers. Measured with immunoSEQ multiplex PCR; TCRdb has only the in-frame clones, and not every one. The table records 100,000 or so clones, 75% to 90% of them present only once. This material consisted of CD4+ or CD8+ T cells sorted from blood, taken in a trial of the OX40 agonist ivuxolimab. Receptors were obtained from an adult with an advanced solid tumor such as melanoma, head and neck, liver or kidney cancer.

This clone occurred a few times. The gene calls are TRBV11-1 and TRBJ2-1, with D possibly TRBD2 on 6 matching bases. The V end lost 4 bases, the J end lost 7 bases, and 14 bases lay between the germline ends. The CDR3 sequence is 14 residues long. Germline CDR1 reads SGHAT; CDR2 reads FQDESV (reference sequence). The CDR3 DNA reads TGTGCCAGCAGCTGGGGTCGGAGCGGGAATGAGCAGTTCTTC. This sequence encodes CASSWGRSGNEQFF.

The CDR3 here is CASSYLSAYEQYF. In DNA, the CDR3 is TGTGCCAGCAGTTACCTTTCCGCCTACGAGCAGTACTTC. The V gene is TRBV6-6, the J gene TRBJ2-7; D gene uncertain. From germline, CDR1 is MNHNY and CDR2 SVGAGI (reference sequence). V dropped 2 bases and J dropped 2 bases, with 7 bases sitting between them. The CDR3 contains 13 residues.

The CDR3 DNA sequence: TGCGCCAGCAGCTTGGATTCCAGATCTAGCACAGATACGCAGTATTTT. It is translated as CASSLDSRSSTDTQYF. The rearrangement joins TRBV5-1 to TRBJ2-3; D call uncertain. With 0 bases removed from V and 0 bases from J, the gap between germline ends came to 11 bases. Germline V gene data show CDR1 as SGHRS and CDR2 as YFSETQ. This CDR3 is 16 amino acids long.

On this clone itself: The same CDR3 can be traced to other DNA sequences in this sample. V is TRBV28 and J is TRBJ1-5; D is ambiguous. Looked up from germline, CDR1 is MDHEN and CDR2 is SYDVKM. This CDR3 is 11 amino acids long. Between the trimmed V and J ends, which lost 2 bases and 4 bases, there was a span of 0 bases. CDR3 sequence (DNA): TGTGCCAGCAGTTTAAATCAGCCCCAGCATTTT. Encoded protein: CASSLNQPQHF. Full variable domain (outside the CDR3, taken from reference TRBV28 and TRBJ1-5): DVKVTQSSRYLVKRTGEKVFLECVQDMDHENMFWYRQDPGLGLRLIYFSYDVKMKEKGDIPEGYSVSREKKERFSLILESASTNQTSMYLCASSLNQPQHFGDGTRLSIL.

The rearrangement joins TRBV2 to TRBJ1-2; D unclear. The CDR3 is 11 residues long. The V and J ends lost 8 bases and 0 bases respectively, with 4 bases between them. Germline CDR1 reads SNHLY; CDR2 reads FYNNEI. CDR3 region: CASGANYGYTF. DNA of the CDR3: TGTGCCAGCGGCGCTAACTATGGCTACACCTTC.

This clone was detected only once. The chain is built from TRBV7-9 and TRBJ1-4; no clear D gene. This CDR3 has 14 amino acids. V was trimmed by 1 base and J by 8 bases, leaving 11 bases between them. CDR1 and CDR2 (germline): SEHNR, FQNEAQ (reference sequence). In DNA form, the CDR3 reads TGTGCCAGCAGCTTAGGCCAGCCGGGGGAAAAACTGTTTTTT. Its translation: CASSLGQPGEKLFF.

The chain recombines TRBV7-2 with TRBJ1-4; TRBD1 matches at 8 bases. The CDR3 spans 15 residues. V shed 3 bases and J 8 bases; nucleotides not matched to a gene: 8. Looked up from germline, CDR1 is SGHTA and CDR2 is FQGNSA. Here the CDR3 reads CASSFPRGREEKLFF. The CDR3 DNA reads TGTGCCAGCAGCTTTCCCAGGGGGCGGGAAGAAAAACTGTTTTTT.

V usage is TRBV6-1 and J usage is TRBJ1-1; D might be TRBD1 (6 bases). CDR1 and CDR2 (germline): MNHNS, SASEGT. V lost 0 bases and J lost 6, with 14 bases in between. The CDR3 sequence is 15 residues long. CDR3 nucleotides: TGTGCCAGCAGTGAAGCGCAGGGGTCTCTATCTGAAGCTTTCTTT. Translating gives CASSEAQGSLSEAFF.

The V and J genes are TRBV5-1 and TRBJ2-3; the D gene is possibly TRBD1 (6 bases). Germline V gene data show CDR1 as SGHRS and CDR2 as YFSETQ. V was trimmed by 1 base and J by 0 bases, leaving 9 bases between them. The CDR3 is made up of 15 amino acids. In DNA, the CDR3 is TGCGCCAGCAGCTTGAGGGGACAAAGCACAGATACGCAGTATTTT. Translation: CASSLRGQSTDTQYF.

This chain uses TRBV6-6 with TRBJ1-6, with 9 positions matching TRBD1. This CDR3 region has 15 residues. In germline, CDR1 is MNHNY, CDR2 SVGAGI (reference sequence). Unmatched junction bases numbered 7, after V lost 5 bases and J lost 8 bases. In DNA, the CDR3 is TGTGCCAGCAGTCCTCCCCGGGACAGGGATTCACCCCTCCACTTT. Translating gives CASSPPRDRDSPLHF.

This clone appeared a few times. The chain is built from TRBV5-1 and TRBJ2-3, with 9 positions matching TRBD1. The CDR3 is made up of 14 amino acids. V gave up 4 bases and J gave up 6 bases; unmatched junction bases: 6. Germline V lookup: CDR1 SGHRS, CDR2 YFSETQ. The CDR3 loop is CASSGGQGFDTQYF. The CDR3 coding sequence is TGCGCCAGCAGCGGAGGACAGGGGTTCGATACGCAGTATTTT.

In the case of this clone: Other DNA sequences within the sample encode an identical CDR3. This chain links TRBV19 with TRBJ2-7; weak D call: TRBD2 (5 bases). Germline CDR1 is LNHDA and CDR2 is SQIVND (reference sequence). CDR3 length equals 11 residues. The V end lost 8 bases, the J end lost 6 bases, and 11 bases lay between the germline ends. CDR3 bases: TGTGCCAGTTCCTCCGGGGTCGAGCAGTACGTC. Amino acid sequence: CASSSGVEQYV.

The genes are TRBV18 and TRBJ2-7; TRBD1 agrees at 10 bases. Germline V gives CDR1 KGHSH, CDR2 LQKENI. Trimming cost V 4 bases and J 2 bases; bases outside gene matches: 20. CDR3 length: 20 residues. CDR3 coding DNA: TGTGCCAGCTCACTCATAGGGACAGGGGCAGAAACACAAGTCCCCTACGAGCAGTACTTC. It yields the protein CASSLIGTGAETQVPYEQYF.

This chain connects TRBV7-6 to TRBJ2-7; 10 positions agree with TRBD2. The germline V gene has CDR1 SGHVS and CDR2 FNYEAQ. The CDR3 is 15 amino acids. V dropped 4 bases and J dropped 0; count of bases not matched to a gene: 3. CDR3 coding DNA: TGTGCCAGCAGCTCGGGACTAGCGTCCTCCTACGAGCAGTACTTC. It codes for CASSSGLASSYEQYF.

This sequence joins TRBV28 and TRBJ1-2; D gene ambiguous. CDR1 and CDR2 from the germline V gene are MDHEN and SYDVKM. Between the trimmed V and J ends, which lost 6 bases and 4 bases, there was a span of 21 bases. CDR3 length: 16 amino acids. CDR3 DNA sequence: TGTGCCAGCAGGACCGGAGTGACCCATGGGATCTATGGCTACACCTTC. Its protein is CASRTGVTHGIYGYTF.

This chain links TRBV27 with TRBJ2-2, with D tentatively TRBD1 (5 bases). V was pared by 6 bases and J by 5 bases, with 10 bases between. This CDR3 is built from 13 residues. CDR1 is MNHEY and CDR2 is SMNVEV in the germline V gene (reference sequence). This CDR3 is CASRVQGTGELFF. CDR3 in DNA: TGTGCCAGCAGGGTTCAGGGAACCGGGGAGCTGTTTTTT.

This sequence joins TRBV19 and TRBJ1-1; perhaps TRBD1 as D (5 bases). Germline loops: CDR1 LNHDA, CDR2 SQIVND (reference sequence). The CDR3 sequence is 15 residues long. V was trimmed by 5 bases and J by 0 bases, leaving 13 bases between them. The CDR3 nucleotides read TGTGCCAGTAGTCGACAGCGGAGCATGAACACTGAAGCTTTCTTT. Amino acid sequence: CASSRQRSMNTEAFF.

CDR3: CASSYMGVEEKLFF. The CDR3 DNA reads TGTGCCAGCAGCTACATGGGTGTGGAGGAAAAACTGTTTTTT. V and J are TRBV7-9 and TRBJ1-4; no clear D gene. The germline V gene has CDR1 SEHNR and CDR2 FQNEAQ (reference sequence). The V and J ends lost 4 bases and 8 bases respectively, with 14 bases between them. The CDR3 loop spans 14 amino acids.

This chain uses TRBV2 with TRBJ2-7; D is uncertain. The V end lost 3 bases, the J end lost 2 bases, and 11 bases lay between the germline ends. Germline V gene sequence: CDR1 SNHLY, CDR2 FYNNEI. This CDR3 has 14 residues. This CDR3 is CASSENGGAYEQYV. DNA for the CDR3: TGTGCCAGCAGTGAGAATGGCGGAGCCTACGAGCAGTACGTC.

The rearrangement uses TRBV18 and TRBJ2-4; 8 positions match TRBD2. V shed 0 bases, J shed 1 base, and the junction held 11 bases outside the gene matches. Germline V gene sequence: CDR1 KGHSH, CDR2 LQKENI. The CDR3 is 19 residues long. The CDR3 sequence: CASSPPLGRAGTAKNIQYF. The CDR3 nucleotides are TGTGCCAGCTCACCACCGCTCGGGAGGGCCGGAACGGCCAAAAACATTCAGTACTTC.

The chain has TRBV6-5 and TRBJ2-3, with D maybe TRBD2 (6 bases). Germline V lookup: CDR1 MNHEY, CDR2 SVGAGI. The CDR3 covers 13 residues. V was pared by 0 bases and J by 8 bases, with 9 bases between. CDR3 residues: CASSYSSGITQYF. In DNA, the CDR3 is TGTGCCAGCAGTTACTCTAGCGGAATTACGCAGTATTTT.

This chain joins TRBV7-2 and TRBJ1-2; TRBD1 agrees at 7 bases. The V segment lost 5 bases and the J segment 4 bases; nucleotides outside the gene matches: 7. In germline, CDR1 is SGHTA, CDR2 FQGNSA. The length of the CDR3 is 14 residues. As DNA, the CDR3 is TGTGCCAGCAGCATTCAACAGGGGAGCTATGGCTACACCTTC. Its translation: CASSIQQGSYGYTF.

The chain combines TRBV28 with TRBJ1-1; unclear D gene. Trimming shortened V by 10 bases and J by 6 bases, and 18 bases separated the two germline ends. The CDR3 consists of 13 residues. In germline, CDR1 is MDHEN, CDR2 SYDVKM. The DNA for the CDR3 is TGTGCCACCATAGTGAGAGGGATTCCTGAAGCTTTCTTT. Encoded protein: CATIVRGIPEAFF.